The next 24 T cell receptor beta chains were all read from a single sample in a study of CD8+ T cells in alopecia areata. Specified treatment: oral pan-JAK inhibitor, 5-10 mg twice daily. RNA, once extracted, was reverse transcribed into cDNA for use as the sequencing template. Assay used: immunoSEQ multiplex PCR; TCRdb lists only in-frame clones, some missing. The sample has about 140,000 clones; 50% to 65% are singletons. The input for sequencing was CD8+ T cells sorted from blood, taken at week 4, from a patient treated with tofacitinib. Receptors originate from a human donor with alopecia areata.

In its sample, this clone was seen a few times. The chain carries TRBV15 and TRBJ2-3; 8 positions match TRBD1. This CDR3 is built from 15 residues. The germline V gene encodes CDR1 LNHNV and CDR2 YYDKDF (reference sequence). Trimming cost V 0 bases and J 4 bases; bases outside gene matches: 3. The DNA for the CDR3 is TGTGCCACCAGCAGAGACAGGGGGCGCGCAGATACGCAGTATTTT. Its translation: CATSRDRGRADTQYF.

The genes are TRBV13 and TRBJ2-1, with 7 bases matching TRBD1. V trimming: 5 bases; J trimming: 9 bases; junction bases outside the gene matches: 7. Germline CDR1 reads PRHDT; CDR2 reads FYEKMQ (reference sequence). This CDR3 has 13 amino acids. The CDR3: CASSIQGGGEQFF. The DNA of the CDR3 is TGTGCCAGCAGCATCCAAGGGGGCGGTGAGCAGTTCTTC.

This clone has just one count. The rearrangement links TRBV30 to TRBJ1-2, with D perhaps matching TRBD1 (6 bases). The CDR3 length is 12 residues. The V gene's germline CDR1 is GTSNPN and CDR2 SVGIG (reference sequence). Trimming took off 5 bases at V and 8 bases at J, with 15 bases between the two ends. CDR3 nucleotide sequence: TGTGCCTGGCATACAGGGATAGGGGGCTACACCTTC. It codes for CAWHTGIGGYTF.

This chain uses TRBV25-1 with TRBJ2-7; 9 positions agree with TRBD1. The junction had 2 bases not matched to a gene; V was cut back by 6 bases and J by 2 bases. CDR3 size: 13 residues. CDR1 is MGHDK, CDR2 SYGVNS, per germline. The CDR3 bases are TGTGCCAGCAGCTGGACAGGGGCCTACGAGCAGTACTTC. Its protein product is CASSWTGAYEQYF.

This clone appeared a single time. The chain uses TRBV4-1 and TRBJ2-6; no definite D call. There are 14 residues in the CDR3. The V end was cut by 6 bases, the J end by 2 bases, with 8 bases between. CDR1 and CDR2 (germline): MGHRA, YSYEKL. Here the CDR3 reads CASRDGAGANVLTF. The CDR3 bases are TGCGCCAGCAGAGACGGAGCTGGGGCCAACGTCCTGACTTTC.

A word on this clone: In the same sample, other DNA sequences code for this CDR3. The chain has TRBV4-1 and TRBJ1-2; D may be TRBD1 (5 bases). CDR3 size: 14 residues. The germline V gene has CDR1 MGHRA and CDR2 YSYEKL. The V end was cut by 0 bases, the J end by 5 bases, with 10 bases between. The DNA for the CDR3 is TGCGCCAGCAGCCAAGAAAGGGGACCTTATGGCTACACCTTC. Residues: CASSQERGPYGYTF.

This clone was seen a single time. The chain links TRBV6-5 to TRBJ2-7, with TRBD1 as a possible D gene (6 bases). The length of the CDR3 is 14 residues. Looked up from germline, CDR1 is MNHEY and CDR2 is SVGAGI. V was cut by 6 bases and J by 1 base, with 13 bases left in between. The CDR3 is CASRASGESYEQYF. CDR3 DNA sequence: TGTGCCAGCAGAGCTTCAGGGGAATCCTACGAGCAGTACTTC.

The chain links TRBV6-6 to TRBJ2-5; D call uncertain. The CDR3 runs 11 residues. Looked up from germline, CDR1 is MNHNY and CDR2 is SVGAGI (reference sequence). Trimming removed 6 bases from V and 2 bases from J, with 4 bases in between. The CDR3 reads CASSIQETQYF. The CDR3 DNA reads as TGTGCCAGCAGCATACAAGAGACCCAGTACTTC.

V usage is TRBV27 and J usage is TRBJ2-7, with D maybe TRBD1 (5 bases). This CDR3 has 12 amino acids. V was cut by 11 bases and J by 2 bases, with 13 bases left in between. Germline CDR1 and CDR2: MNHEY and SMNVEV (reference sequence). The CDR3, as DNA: TGTGCCTCTGGGGCAGGGACCTACGAGCAGTACTTC. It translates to CASGAGTYEQYF.

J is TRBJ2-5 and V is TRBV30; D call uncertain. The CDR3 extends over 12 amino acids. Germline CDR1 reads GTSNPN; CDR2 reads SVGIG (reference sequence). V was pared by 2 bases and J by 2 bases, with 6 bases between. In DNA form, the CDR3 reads TGTGCCTGGAGTTTCGTTCAAGAGACCCAGTACTTC. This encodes CAWSFVQETQYF.

This chain's CDR3 is CASSPEMSQETQYF. CDR3 DNA: TGTGCCAGCTCACCAGAGATGTCACAAGAGACCCAGTACTTC. The gene calls are TRBV18 and TRBJ2-5, with D uncertain. The CDR3 runs 14 residues. V lost 2 bases, J lost 2 bases, and 9 bases lay in between. Germline CDR1 reads KGHSH; CDR2 reads LQKENI.

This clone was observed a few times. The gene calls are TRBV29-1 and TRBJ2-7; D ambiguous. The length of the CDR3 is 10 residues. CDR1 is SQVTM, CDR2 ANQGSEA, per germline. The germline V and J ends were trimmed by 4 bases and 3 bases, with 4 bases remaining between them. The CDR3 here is CSVVGYEQYF. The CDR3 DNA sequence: TGCAGCGTTGTGGGCTACGAGCAGTACTTC.

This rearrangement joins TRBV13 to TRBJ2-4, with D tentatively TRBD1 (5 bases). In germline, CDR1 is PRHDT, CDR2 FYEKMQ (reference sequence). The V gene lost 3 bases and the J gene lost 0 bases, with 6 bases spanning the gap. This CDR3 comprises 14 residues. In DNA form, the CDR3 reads TGTGCCAGCAGCTTTAGGGGAGCCAAAAACATTCAGTACTTC. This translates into CASSFRGAKNIQYF.

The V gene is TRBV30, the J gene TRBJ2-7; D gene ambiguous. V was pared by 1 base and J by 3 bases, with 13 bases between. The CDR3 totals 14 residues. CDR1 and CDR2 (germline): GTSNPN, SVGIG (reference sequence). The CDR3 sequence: CAWSARETYYEQYF. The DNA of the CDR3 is TGTGCCTGGAGTGCCAGAGAAACCTACTACGAGCAGTACTTC.

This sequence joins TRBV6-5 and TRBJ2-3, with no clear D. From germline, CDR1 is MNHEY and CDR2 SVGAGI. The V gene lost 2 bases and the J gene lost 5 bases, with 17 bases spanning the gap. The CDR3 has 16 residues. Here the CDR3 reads CASSYVSQDPRDTQYF. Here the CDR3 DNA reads TGTGCCAGCAGTTACGTAAGTCAGGACCCCAGAGATACGCAGTATTTT.

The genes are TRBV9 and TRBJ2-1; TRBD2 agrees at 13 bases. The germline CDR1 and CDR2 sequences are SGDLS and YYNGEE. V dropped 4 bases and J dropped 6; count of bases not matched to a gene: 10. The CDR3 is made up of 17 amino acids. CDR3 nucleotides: TGTGCCAGCAGCTTCGACGGACTAGCGGGGGAGTTCAATGAGCAGTTCTTC. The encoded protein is CASSFDGLAGEFNEQFF. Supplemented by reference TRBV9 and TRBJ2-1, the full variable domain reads DSGVTQTPKHLITATGQRVTLRCSPRSGDLSVYWYQQSLDQGLQFLIQYYNGEERAKGNILERFSAQQFPDLHSELNLSSLELGDSALYFCASSFDGLAGEFNEQFFGPGTRLTVL.

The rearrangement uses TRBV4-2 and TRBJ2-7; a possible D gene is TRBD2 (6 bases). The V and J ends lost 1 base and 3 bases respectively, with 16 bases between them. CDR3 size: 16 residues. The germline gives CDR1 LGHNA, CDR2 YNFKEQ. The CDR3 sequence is CASSQVIGRGGYEQYF. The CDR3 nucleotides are TGTGCCAGCAGCCAAGTAATCGGGCGGGGTGGCTACGAGCAGTACTTC.

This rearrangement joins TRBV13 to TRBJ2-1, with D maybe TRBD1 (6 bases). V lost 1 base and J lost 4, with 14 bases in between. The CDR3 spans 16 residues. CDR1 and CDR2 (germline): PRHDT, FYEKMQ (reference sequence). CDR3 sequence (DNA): TGTGCCAGCAGCTTAGAGTGGGCAGGGGAGTACAATGAGCAGTTCTTC. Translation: CASSLEWAGEYNEQFF.

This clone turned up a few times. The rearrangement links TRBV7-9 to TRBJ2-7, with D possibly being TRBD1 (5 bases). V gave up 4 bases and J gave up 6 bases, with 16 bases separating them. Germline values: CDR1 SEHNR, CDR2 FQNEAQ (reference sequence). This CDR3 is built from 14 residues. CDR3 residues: CASSSETQGFEQYF. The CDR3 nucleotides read TGTGCCAGCAGCTCTGAGACCCAGGGCTTCGAGCAGTACTTC.

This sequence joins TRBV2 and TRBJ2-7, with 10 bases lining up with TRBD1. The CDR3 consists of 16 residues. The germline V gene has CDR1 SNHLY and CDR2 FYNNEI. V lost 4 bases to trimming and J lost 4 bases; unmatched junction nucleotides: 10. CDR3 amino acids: CASSVSTRTGGYEQYF. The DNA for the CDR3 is TGTGCCAGCAGTGTGTCTACCAGGACAGGGGGGTACGAGCAGTACTTC.

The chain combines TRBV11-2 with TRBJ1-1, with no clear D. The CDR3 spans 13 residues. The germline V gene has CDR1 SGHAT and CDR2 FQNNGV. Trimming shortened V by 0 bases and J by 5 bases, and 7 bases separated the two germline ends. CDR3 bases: TGTGCCAGCAGCTTAGAGGTGTATACTGAAGCTTTCTTT. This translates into CASSLEVYTEAFF. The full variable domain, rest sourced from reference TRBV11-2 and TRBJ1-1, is EAGVAQSPRYKIIEKRQSVAFWCNPISGHATLYWYQQILGQGPKLLIQFQNNGVVDDSQLPKDRFSAERLKGVDSTLKIQPAKLEDSAVYLCASSLEVYTEAFFGQGTRLTVV.

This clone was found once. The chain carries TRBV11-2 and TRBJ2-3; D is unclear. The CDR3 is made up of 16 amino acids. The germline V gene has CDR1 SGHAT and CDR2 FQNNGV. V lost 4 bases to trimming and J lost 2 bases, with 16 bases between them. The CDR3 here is CASSSPTGVYTDTQYF. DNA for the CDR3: TGTGCCAGCAGCTCGCCAACTGGGGTGTACACAGATACGCAGTATTTT.

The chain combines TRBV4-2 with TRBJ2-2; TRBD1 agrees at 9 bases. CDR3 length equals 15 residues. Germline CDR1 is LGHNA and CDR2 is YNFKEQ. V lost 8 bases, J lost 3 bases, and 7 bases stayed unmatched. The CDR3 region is CASGQGLVDTGELFF. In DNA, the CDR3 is TGTGCCAGCGGACAGGGGCTCGTAGACACCGGGGAGCTGTTTTTT.

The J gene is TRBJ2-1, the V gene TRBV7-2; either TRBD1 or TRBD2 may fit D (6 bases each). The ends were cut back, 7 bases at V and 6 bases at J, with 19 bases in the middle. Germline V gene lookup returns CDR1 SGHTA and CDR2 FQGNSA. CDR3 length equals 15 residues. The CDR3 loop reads CASTFLRGASNEQFF. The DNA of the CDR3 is TGTGCCAGCACCTTTTTGAGGGGGGCGAGCAATGAGCAGTTCTTC.